The entry below describes one T cell receptor (beta chain). This sample is drawn from a study of T cell responses to AZD1222 COVID-19 vaccine. V was pared by 5 bases and J by 4 bases, with 14 bases of the junction left unmatched. CDR1 is SGHVS and CDR2 is FNYEAQ in the germline V gene. The CDR3 length is 18 residues. The method was immunoSEQ multiplex PCR; TCRdb's version includes in-frame clones alone and lacks a portion of them. The sample has tens of thousands of clones; over 85% are singletons. The material sequenced was peripheral blood, taken on day 0 of MenACWY control vaccination. The V call is TRBV7-6, the J call TRBJ2-6, with 7 bases aligning to TRBD2. The receptor was isolated from an adult in good health. The CDR3 protein is CASSPMGGRGAGANVLTF. CDR3 sequence (DNA): TGTGCCAGCAGCCCCATGGGGGGGAGGGGTGCCGGGGCCAACGTCCTGACTTTC.